This TCR beta chain comes out of a study of early T cells in non-severe SARS-CoV-2 infection. The CDR3 consists of 15 residues. Trimming cost V 6 bases and J 4 bases, with 16 bases left between them. Germline V lookup: CDR1 LGHDT, CDR2 YNNKEL (reference sequence). The TCR library protocol attached unique molecular identifiers to the individual cDNA molecules. TCRdb reprocessed the 5' RACE reads via MiXCR and lists one record per CDR3 protein. The sample lists some 29,000 distinct CDR3 sequences; about 4.5% were seen once. Many counts were recorded for this clonotype. This clonotype originated in an adult who was a healthcare worker with PCR-confirmed SARS-CoV-2 infection or an uninfected control (not recorded which). The material sequenced was whole blood. This sequence joins TRBV3-1 and TRBJ2-1, with D possibly being TRBD1 (6 bases). The CDR3 coding sequence is TGTGCCAGCAGTCGAACAGGGTCCTCGTACAATGAGCAGTTCTTC. Its translation is CASSRTGSSYNEQFF.